This T cell receptor (beta chain) was sequenced during a study of response to subunit inactivated influenza vaccine. Germline CDR1 and CDR2: LGHDT and YNNKEL (reference sequence). The CDR3 runs 16 residues. The ends lost 3 bases at V and 6 bases at J; junction bases unmatched: 5. From the RT-PCR reads, TCRdb called clonotypes with MiXCR, one entry per CDR3 protein. The table has just under 550,000 distinct CDR3 sequences, 20% to 25% seen once. Points from the study as a whole: Authors suggested few new T cells are recruited by each seasonal influenza vaccination.

Comments on this clonotype: Its target is unknown.

Another study also made use of these data, one on T cells expressing NK-cell markers. This second study says: Making the TCR beta cDNA relied on 5'RACE template switching with UMIs. HCMV seropositivity marked seven of the eight sequenced donors; one was seronegative. Also leading the CD3+CD56-NKG2C+ fraction in a handful of donors were these clonotypes. Evidence did not settle whether expanded NKG2C+ T cell clones targeted HCMV.

The source is a man aged 45 to 65 who received an inactivated influenza vaccine. The gene calls are TRBV3-1 and TRBJ2-1, with 13 bases aligning to TRBD2. The starting material was CD4+ T cells sorted from PBMCs, obtained 11 to 12 days after vaccination. The CDR3 region is CASSQRLAGGSNEQFF. The CDR3 DNA sequence: TGTGCCAGCAGCCAGAGACTAGCGGGAGGAAGCAATGAGCAGTTCTTC.